One and the same sample provided the 8 T cell receptor beta chains below, sequenced in a study of regulatory T cells in long-lasting Graves disease. Time point indicated: persistent/refractory GD, antithyroid drugs over 5 years with positive TRAb. The TCR library was prepared using RNA isolated from PBMCs. Library construction for TCR beta used iRepertoire HTBI primers and Arm-PCR of CDR3 regions. MiXCR, run by TCRdb on the multiplex PCR reads, gives a single entry per CDR3 protein. The top ten clones hold roughly an eighth of a sample with 400,000 to 500,000 distinct CDR3 sequences, around a fifth of them seen once. The sequenced sample was peripheral blood mononuclear cells (PBMCs), obtained when the disease was refractory, from a patient treated with antithyroid drugs. The source is a female donor with Graves disease.

This clonotype has a count of ten or more. The chain recombines TRBV5-5 with TRBJ1-5; D remains ambiguous. The CDR3 extends over 14 amino acids. The V gene lost 4 bases and the J gene lost 7 bases, with 15 bases spanning the gap. Germline loops: CDR1 SGHKS, CDR2 YYEKEE (reference sequence). CDR3 in amino acids: CASSPTGNEQPQHF. In nucleotides, the CDR3 is TGTGCCAGCAGCCCGACGGGGAACGAACAGCCCCAGCATTTT.

Ten or more counts support this clonotype. The V and J genes are TRBV28 and TRBJ2-6; maybe TRBD1 (7 bases). CDR1 is MDHEN and CDR2 is SYDVKM in the germline V gene. V dropped 5 bases and J dropped 3 bases, with 23 bases sitting between them. This CDR3 comprises 19 residues. The CDR3 nucleotides read TGTGCCAGCAGTACCTCCCGACAGGGAGGTTTATATGGGGCCAACGTCCTGACTTTC. Translating gives CASSTSRQGGLYGANVLTF.

In its sample, this clonotype was seen many times. V and J are TRBV20-1 and TRBJ2-5; 13 bases align to TRBD2. The germline V gene encodes CDR1 DFQATT and CDR2 SNEGSKA (reference sequence). The CDR3 covers 14 residues. V was clipped by 6 bases and J by 4 bases; unmatched bases: 5. The CDR3 loop reads CSARGLAGPETQYF. DNA of the CDR3: TGCAGTGCCAGGGGACTAGCGGGACCAGAGACCCAGTACTTC.

In its sample, this clonotype was seen many times. The genes are TRBV10-3 and TRBJ1-5, with 7 nucleotides matching TRBD1. The CDR3 covers 14 residues. Germline-derived CDR1 and CDR2 are ENHRY and SYGVKD. V lost 7 bases and J lost 6; bases outside the gene matches: 9. CDR3 loop: CAIKGAGGGQPQHF. DNA for the CDR3: TGTGCCATCAAGGGGGCGGGAGGCGGTCAGCCCCAGCATTTT.

This clonotype was found many times. The CDR3 is CASSLGYSGANVLTF. As DNA, the CDR3 is TGTGCCAGCAGTTTAGGGTACTCTGGGGCCAACGTCCTGACTTTC. The J gene is TRBJ2-6, the V gene TRBV28, with no clear D. Germline V CDR1 and CDR2: MDHEN, SYDVKM. This CDR3 spans 15 amino acids. Trimming took off 2 bases at V and 0 bases at J, with 5 bases between the two ends.

In its sample, this clonotype was seen many times. The gene calls are TRBV2 and TRBJ1-2, with D maybe TRBD1 (6 bases). Germline lookup yields CDR1 SNHLY and CDR2 FYNNEI. The length of the CDR3 is 14 residues. Trimming pared 3 bases from V and 5 bases from J, leaving 13 bases between. In nucleotides, the CDR3 is TGTGCCAGCAGTGAGACAGGCCCCAGTTATGGCTACACCTTC. This translates into CASSETGPSYGYTF.

This chain connects TRBV11-2 to TRBJ2-3, with D uncertain. This CDR3 has 15 amino acids. Germline values: CDR1 SGHAT, CDR2 FQNNGV. The germline V and J ends were trimmed by 3 bases and 0 bases, with 10 bases remaining between them. The DNA of the CDR3 is TGTGCCAGCAGCTTGCGCAGACCTAGCACAGATACGCAGTATTTT. Amino acids: CASSLRRPSTDTQYF.

The table lists this clonotype with a few counts. The rearrangement joins TRBV10-3 to TRBJ2-7; D ambiguous. This CDR3 is 13 amino acids long. With 4 bases removed from V and 4 bases from J, the gap between germline ends came to 11 bases. From germline, CDR1 is ENHRY and CDR2 SYGVKD. DNA for the CDR3: TGTGCCATCAGTGGGGCGCCTTCGTACGAGCAGTACTTC. It codes for CAISGAPSYEQYF.